This T cell receptor beta chain appears in the sequencing data of a study of cytomegalovirus exposure and HLA in healthy donors. From germline, CDR1 is MGHDK and CDR2 SYGVNS. Trimming removed 2 bases from V and 3 bases from J; junction bases left unmatched: 10. The CDR3 has 17 residues. PCR was performed using 60 Vbeta and 13 Jbeta primers. The repertoire was sequenced with immunoSEQ multiplex PCR; TCRdb's copy has only in-frame clones and lacks some. The sample has 100,000 or so clones, less than 80% seen once; the top ten hold around 4.4%. This receptor was identified in a man between 40 and 49 years old in good health and CMV-seronegative. This sequence joins TRBV25-1 and TRBJ1-2; 9 bases fit TRBD1. Sequenced sample: PBMCs. DNA of the CDR3: TGTGCCAGCAGTGAAGTCGGACAGGGGATCAGTCACTATGGCTACACCTTC. This sequence encodes CASSEVGQGISHYGYTF.